This entry lists 31 T cell receptor beta chains sequenced from one sample in a study of blood T cell repertoires in COVID-19 (dated by TCRdb to between 2020 and 2021). Library method: the immunoSEQ multiplex PCR assay. TCRdb retrieved this table from immuneACCESS and kept in-frame rearrangements only. Not all clones are present; in checked studies, unresolved V genes account for under half, and no reason is known for the remainder. A total of roughly 200,000 clones appear in this sample, about 85% of them only once. The ten top clones hold almost 6% of the sample. Sequencing was done on a sample of peripheral blood. Receptor source: a woman between 40 and 55 years old with COVID-19, enrolled during active disease.

The chain has TRBV6-2 or TRBV6-3 and TRBJ2-1; 8 bases are shared with TRBD2. Germline CDR1 reads MNHEY; CDR2 reads SVGEGT. With V trimmed by 6 bases and J by 14 bases, 6 bases remained unmatched. The CDR3 has 11 amino acids. CDR3 DNA sequence: TGTGCCAGCAGCCCCGGGAGGGAGGAGTTCTTC. As protein: CASSPGREEFF.

This chain links TRBV2 with TRBJ1-5, with D unresolved. This CDR3 spans 13 amino acids. The V and J ends lost 4 bases and 6 bases respectively, with 10 bases between them. Germline V gene sequence: CDR1 SNHLY, CDR2 FYNNEI. DNA of the CDR3: TGTGCCAGCAGTGTCGACAACTCTCAGCCCCAGCATTTT. It translates to CASSVDNSQPQHF.

The chain is built from TRBV10-3 and TRBJ1-1, with 7 bases fitting TRBD1. Germline V gene lookup returns CDR1 ENHRY and CDR2 SYGVKD. The CDR3 spans 14 residues. The J segment lost 5 bases and the V segment lost 4 bases, leaving 7 bases of the junction unmatched. In DNA form, the CDR3 reads TGTGCCATCAGTGGAGGGGGCGTCGGTACTGAAGCTTTCTTT. Translating gives CAISGGGVGTEAFF.

The chain carries TRBV7-2 and TRBJ1-1; 7 positions match TRBD1. Germline CDR1 is SGHTA and CDR2 is FQGNSA. The CDR3 is 17 amino acids. V lost 5 bases and J lost 0; bases outside the gene matches: 12. In DNA form, the CDR3 reads TGTGCCAGCAGCCTAAGGGGGCGCCTAGCATTGAACACTGAAGCTTTCTTT. Protein sequence: CASSLRGRLALNTEAFF. The entire variable domain, with the rest obtained from reference TRBV7-2 and TRBJ1-1, is as follows: GAGVSQSPSNKVTEKGKDVELRCDPISGHTALYWYRQSLGQGLEFLIYFQGNSAPDKSGLPSDRFSAERTGGSVSTLTIQRTQQEDSAVYLCASSLRGRLALNTEAFFGQGTRLTVV.

The rearrangement links TRBV6-7 to TRBJ1-4, with D possibly matching TRBD1 (5 bases). TRBV6-7 qualifies as an ORF whose function is uncertain. V shed 7 bases and J shed 1 base, with 16 bases lying between them. The CDR3 runs 16 residues. CDR3 nucleotides: TGTGCCAGCAACCCCTCCCCGGGGGAAACTAATGAAAAACTGTTTTTT. Its protein is CASNPSPGETNEKLFF.

This chain connects TRBV18 to TRBJ2-3; 8 bases line up with TRBD1. CDR3 size: 16 residues. Germline V CDR1 and CDR2: KGHSH, LQKENI. V shed 5 bases, J shed 4 bases, and the junction held 11 bases outside the gene matches. The CDR3 DNA sequence: TGTGCCAGCTCAGGGCGACAGGGGATGGGAGCAGATACGCAGTATTTT. It codes for CASSGRQGMGADTQYF.

V is TRBV2 and J is TRBJ2-7, with D perhaps matching TRBD2 (6 bases). V was pared by 4 bases and J by 3 bases, with 10 bases between. The CDR3 is 13 residues long. Germline CDR1 reads SNHLY; CDR2 reads FYNNEI. CDR3 nucleotides: TGTGCCAGCAGTGTTCAAGCGGGCTACGAGCAGTACTTC. Its translation: CASSVQAGYEQYF.

This clone has a single count. The V call is TRBV7-3, the J call TRBJ2-1; 16 bases align to TRBD2. The CDR3 is made up of 18 amino acids. The germline gives CDR1 SGHTA, CDR2 FQGTGA. J gave up 0 bases and V 2 bases, and 1 base lay outside the gene matches. The CDR3 loop is CASSLGTSGGASYNEQFF. The DNA of the CDR3 is TGTGCCAGCAGCTTAGGGACTAGCGGGGGGGCCTCCTACAATGAGCAGTTCTTC.

The chain couples TRBV4-2 to TRBJ1-6, with D possibly TRBD1 on 6 matching bases. The CDR3 contains 16 residues. CDR1 LGHNA and CDR2 YNFKEQ come from the germline V gene. Trimming pared 4 bases from V and 6 bases from J, leaving 16 bases between. This chain's CDR3 is CASSPKTTGGNSPLHF. In DNA form, the CDR3 reads TGTGCCAGCAGCCCCAAAACGACAGGCGGTAATTCACCCCTCCACTTT.

The rearrangement uses TRBV28 and TRBJ2-7, with D maybe TRBD1 (7 bases). Germline values: CDR1 MDHEN, CDR2 SYDVKM. This CDR3 comprises 17 residues. Trimming removed 1 base from V and 3 bases from J, with 19 bases in between. CDR3: CASSLSPSGGPHYEQYF. The CDR3 coding sequence is TGTGCCAGCAGTTTATCCCCTTCAGGGGGGCCGCACTACGAGCAGTACTTC.

The CDR3 nucleotides read TGTGCCAGCAGCCCCCGTGGCAGGGGAAGAGGAGAGCAGTACTTC. Translating gives CASSPRGRGRGEQYF. The chain joins TRBV5-8 to TRBJ2-7; perhaps TRBD1 as D (6 bases). Germline V gives CDR1 SGHTS, CDR2 YDEGEE. Trimming shortened V by 4 bases and J by 7 bases, and 21 bases separated the two germline ends. This CDR3 comprises 15 residues.

The genes are TRBV3-1 (or the pseudogene TRBV3-2) and TRBJ2-2, with 8 bases aligning to TRBD1. The CDR3 contains 17 residues. Germline CDR1 reads LGHDT; CDR2 reads YNNKEL (reference sequence). V lost 2 bases and J lost 5; bases outside the gene matches: 10. Here the CDR3 reads CASSQFVGQGVTGELFF. CDR3 DNA: TGTGCCAGCAGCCAATTCGTTGGACAGGGTGTTACCGGGGAGCTGTTTTTT.

The sample holds many counts of this clone. The V call is TRBV7-9, the J call TRBJ2-1, with TRBD2 as a possible D gene (6 bases). Trimming took off 4 bases at V and 12 bases at J, with 10 bases between the two ends. The germline gives CDR1 SEHNR, CDR2 FQNEAQ (reference sequence). The CDR3 spans 11 residues. The CDR3 coding sequence is TGTGCCAGCAGCTCCAAGGAGGGGCAGTTCTTC. As protein: CASSSKEGQFF.

CDR3 nucleotide sequence: TGTGCCAGCAGTGAGGGCAGTAACTATGGCTACACCTTC. It specifies CASSEGSNYGYTF. The rearrangement links TRBV6-1 to TRBJ1-2; no clear D gene. From germline, CDR1 is MNHNS and CDR2 SASEGT. This CDR3 is built from 13 residues. Trimming took 3 bases from V and 1 from J, leaving 6 bases between them.

V is TRBV7-2 and J is TRBJ1-6; TRBD1 aligns across 9 bases. Germline CDR1 and CDR2: SGHTA and FQGNSA. V was pared by 3 bases and J by 6 bases, with 3 bases of the junction left unmatched. This CDR3 is 15 amino acids long. The CDR3 coding sequence is TGTGCCAGCAGCTTTGGGACAGGGCTTAATTCACCCCTCCACTTT. Amino acid sequence: CASSFGTGLNSPLHF.

In DNA, the CDR3 is TGTGCCAGCAGCTTGGAAGTCGGCGGGAGCGTTTCCTACGAGCAGTACTTC. This encodes CASSLEVGGSVSYEQYF. V is TRBV5-6 and J is TRBJ2-7; 7 nucleotides match TRBD2. From germline, CDR1 is SGHDT and CDR2 YYEEEE. The junction had 10 bases not matched to a gene; V was cut back by 0 bases and J by 1 base. The CDR3 is 17 amino acids.

The chain carries TRBV6-4 and TRBJ2-7; TRBD1 might be the D (6 bases). Per the germline V gene, CDR1 is MRHNA and CDR2 is SNTAGT. Trimming took off 9 bases at V and 9 bases at J, with 21 bases between the two ends. This CDR3 spans 13 amino acids. In DNA, the CDR3 is TGTGCCAGAACAGGGTACGGTATTTTGGGGCAGTACTTC. Translation: CARTGYGILGQYF.

Written as DNA, the CDR3 is TGCGCCAGCAGCCAAGACCCCCCAGGGGGCGTTATTTTCACTGAAGCTTTCTTT. This codes for CASSQDPPGGVIFTEAFF. The chain carries TRBV4-3 and TRBJ1-1, with TRBD1 identical over 8 bases. The ends lost 0 bases at V and 4 bases at J; junction bases unmatched: 13. The CDR3 extends over 18 amino acids. CDR1 is LGHNA and CDR2 is YSLEER in the germline V gene.

V usage is TRBV28 and J usage is TRBJ1-2; D is unresolved. This CDR3 region has 15 residues. Germline loops: CDR1 MDHEN, CDR2 SYDVKM. The V gene lost 2 bases and the J gene lost 3 bases, with 13 bases spanning the gap. CDR3 in amino acids: CASSLGGEAYYGYTF. The CDR3 DNA is TGTGCCAGCAGTTTAGGCGGGGAGGCCTACTATGGCTACACCTTC.

The chain recombines TRBV5-1 with TRBJ1-1, with 9 positions matching TRBD1. V lost 4 bases to trimming and J lost 4 bases; unmatched junction nucleotides: 14. The length of the CDR3 is 17 residues. Germline lookup yields CDR1 SGHRS and CDR2 YFSETQ. CDR3: CASSRARDRVQVTEAFF. DNA of the CDR3: TGCGCCAGCAGCCGGGCTAGGGACAGGGTCCAAGTCACTGAAGCTTTCTTT.

CDR3 residues: CSARHRDEAFF. In DNA form, the CDR3 reads TGCAGTGCTAGGCACAGAGATGAAGCTTTCTTT. V is TRBV20-1 and J is TRBJ1-1, with no clear D. CDR1 and CDR2 (germline): DFQATT, SNEGSKA (reference sequence). The CDR3 covers 11 residues. V lost 3 bases, J lost 7 bases, and 9 bases lay in between.

This chain joins TRBV12-3 or TRBV12-4 and TRBJ2-1; TRBD2 is a possible D gene (5 bases). The V end was cut by 4 bases, the J end by 9 bases, with 10 bases between. This CDR3 has 12 amino acids. The CDR3 region has the DNA TGTGCCAGCAGTTGGGTTGGAGGTGAGCAGTTCTTC. Translated, it gives CASSWVGGEQFF.

This rearrangement joins TRBV20-1 to TRBJ1-2; D gene uncertain. V was cut by 3 bases and J by 2 bases, with 4 bases left in between. The CDR3 contains 11 residues. Germline values: CDR1 DFQATT, CDR2 SNEGSKA (reference sequence). CDR3 in DNA: TGCAGTGCTAGTATAAACTATGGCTACACCTTC. This codes for CSASINYGYTF.

J is TRBJ2-7 and V is TRBV27, with D perhaps TRBD1 (6 bases). There are 15 residues in the CDR3. Germline V gene lookup returns CDR1 MNHEY and CDR2 SMNVEV (reference sequence). Trimming removed 0 bases at V and 2 bases at J, with 11 bases between. CDR3 in amino acids: CASSLSQGRPYEQYF. CDR3 sequence (DNA): TGTGCCAGCAGTTTATCACAGGGTAGACCCTACGAGCAGTACTTC.

Written as DNA, the CDR3 is TGTGCCAGCAGCCCCTATGAGGGGGGGGGCAAAAAAGGCGTAGTGACTGTGGAAGAGACCCAGTACTTC. The encoded protein is CASSPYEGGGKKGVVTVEETQYF. V and J are TRBV3-1 (or the pseudogene TRBV3-2) and TRBJ2-5; D is possibly TRBD2 (7 bases). Trimming cost V 4 bases and J 3 bases, with 39 bases left between them. This CDR3 has 23 amino acids. Germline CDR1 is LGHDT and CDR2 is YNNKEL (reference sequence).

This clone was seen only a few times. V usage is TRBV7-7 and J usage is TRBJ2-2, with TRBD1 matching over 10 bases. The CDR3 has 15 residues. Germline-derived CDR1 and CDR2 are SSHAT and FNYEAQ (reference sequence). V lost 4 bases, J lost 5 bases, and 4 bases stayed unmatched. The CDR3 is CASSSRTGGTGELFF. Written as DNA, the CDR3 is TGTGCCAGCAGCTCCAGGACAGGGGGAACCGGGGAGCTGTTTTTT.

The V gene is TRBV15, the J gene TRBJ1-3, with TRBD1 matching over 8 bases. V gave up 3 bases and J gave up 2 bases; unmatched junction bases: 3. This CDR3 spans 15 amino acids. Germline lookup yields CDR1 LNHNV and CDR2 YYDKDF (reference sequence). CDR3 amino acids: CATSRDRDPGNTIYF. The CDR3 coding sequence is TGTGCCACCAGCAGGGACAGGGATCCTGGAAACACCATATATTTT.

The chain uses TRBV5-1 and TRBJ1-5; 8 nucleotides match TRBD1. This CDR3 region has 15 residues. CDR1 and CDR2 from the germline V gene are SGHRS and YFSETQ. J gave up 1 base and V 3 bases, and 3 bases lay outside the gene matches. Written as DNA, the CDR3 is TGCGCCAGCAGCTCGACAGGGGAGAGCAATCAGCCCCAGCATTTT. Protein product: CASSSTGESNQPQHF.

The genes are TRBV18 and TRBJ1-2; D perhaps matches TRBD1 (6 bases). With 6 bases removed from V and 4 bases from J, the gap between germline ends came to 12 bases. Germline CDR1 is KGHSH and CDR2 is LQKENI. CDR3 length equals 13 residues. The CDR3 region is CASSAGASYGYTF. The DNA for the CDR3 is TGTGCCAGCTCGGCGGGGGCCTCCTATGGCTACACCTTC.

The chain uses TRBV5-1 and TRBJ2-7; no firm D call. The germline V gene encodes CDR1 SGHRS and CDR2 YFSETQ. The CDR3 is 14 amino acids. Trimming cost V 1 base and J 0 bases, with 8 bases left between them. This CDR3 reads CASSLPSRSYEQYF. For the CDR3, the DNA is TGCGCCAGCAGCTTGCCCTCCCGCTCCTACGAGCAGTACTTC.

The chain uses TRBV5-4 and TRBJ2-7; TRBD1 agrees at 7 bases. The CDR3 is 15 residues long. The germline V gene encodes CDR1 SGHNT and CDR2 YYREEE (reference sequence). V was pared by 2 bases and J by 7 bases, with 12 bases of the junction left unmatched. The CDR3 nucleotides read TGTGCCAGCAGCTTCCGACAGGGATCGCCTAGGGAGCAGTACTTC. Its translation: CASSFRQGSPREQYF.